This T cell receptor beta chain was recorded in a study of blood T cells in healthy people across ages. Study conclusions and caveats: When set beside aged donors, long-lived donors presented more naive CD4+ cells and higher diversity.

For this clonotype: What it binds is not known. At one end, the junction sequence differs from germline, possibly due to a read error.

Using a J-beta primer mix together with a sample-barcoded 5' primer, a second PCR was run for roughly 7 to 12 cycles. TCRdb reprocessed the 5' RACE reads with MiXCR, giving one entry per CDR3 protein. The data contain approximately 800,000 distinct CDR3 sequences, approximately 55% of them singletons. The CDR3 totals 13 residues. CDR1 is LNHNV, CDR2 YYDKDF, per germline (reference sequence). V is TRBV15 and J is TRBJ1-4; tentatively, D is TRBD1 (5 bases). The sequenced sample consisted of blood. This receptor was taken from an elderly man in good health. CDR3 sequence reads: CATGEGTNENLFF. In DNA, the CDR3 is TGTGCCACCGGGGAAGGGACTAATGAAAACCTGTTTTTT.